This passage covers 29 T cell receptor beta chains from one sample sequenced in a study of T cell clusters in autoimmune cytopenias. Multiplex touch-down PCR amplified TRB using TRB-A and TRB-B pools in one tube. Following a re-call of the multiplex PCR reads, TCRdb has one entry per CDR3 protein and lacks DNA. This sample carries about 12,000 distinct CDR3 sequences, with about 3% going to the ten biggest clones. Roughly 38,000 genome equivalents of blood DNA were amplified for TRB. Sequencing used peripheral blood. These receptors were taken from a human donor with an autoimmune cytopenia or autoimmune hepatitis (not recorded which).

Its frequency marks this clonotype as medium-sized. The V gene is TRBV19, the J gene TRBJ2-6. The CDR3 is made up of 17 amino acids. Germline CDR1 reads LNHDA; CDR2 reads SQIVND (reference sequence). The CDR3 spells CASSRDRLRSGANVLTF.

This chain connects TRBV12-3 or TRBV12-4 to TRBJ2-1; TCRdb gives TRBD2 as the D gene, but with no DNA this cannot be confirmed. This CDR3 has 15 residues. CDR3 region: CASSDRGVNGDEQFF.

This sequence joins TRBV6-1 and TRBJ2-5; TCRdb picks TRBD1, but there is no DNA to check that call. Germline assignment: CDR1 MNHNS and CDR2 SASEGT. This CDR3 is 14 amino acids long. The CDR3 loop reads CASNPGTGVETQYF.

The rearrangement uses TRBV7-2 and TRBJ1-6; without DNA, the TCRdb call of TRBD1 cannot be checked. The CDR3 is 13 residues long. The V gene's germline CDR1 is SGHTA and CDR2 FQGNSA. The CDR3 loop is CASSPGIFSPLHF.

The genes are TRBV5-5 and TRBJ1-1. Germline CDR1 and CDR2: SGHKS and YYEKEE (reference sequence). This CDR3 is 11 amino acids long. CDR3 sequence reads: CASSLLVEAFF.

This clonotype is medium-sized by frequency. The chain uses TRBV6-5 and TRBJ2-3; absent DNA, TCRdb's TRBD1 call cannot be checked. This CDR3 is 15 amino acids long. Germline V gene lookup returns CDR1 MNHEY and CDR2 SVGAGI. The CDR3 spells CASSYSGTGTDTQYF.

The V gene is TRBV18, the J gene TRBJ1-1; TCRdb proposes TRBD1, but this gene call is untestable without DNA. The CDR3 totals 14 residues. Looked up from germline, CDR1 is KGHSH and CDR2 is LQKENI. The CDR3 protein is CASSPGGGNTEAFF.

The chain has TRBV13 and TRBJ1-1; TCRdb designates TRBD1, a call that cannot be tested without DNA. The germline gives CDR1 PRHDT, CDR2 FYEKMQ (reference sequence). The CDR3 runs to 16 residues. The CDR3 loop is CASSPPGVGSDTEAFF.

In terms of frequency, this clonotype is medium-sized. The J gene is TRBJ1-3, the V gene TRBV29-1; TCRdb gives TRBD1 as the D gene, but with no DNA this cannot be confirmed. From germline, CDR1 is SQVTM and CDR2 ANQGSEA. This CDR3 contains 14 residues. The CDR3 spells CSVGTGSSGNTIYF.

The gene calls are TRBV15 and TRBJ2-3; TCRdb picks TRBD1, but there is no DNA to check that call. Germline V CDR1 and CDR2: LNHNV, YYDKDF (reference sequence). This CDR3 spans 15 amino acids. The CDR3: CATSREQGPTDTQYF.

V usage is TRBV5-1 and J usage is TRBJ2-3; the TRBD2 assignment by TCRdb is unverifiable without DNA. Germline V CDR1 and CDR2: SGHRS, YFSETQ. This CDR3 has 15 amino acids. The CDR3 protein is CASTTSGRATDTQYF. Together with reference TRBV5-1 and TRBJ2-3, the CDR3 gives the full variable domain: KAGVTQTPRYLIKTRGQQVTLSCSPISGHRSVSWYQQTPGQGLQFLFEYFSETQRNKGNFPGRFSGRQFSNSRSEMNVSTLELGDSALYLCASTTSGRATDTQYFGPGTRLTVL.

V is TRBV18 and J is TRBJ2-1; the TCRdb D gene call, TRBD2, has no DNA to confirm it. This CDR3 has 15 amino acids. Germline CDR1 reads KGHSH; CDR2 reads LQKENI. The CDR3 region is CASSLRFSGENEQFF.

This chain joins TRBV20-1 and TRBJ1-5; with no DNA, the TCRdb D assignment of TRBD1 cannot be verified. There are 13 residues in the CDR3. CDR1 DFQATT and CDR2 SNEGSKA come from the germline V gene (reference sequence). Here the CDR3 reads CSAVGQGGQPQHF.

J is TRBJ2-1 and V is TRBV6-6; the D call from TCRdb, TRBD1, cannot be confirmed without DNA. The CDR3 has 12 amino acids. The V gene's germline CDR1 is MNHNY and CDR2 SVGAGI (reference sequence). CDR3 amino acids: CASRDTNNEQFF.

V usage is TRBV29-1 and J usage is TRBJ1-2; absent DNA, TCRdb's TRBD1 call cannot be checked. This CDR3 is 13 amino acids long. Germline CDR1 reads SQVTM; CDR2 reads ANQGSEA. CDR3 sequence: CSVKPGGGYGYTF.

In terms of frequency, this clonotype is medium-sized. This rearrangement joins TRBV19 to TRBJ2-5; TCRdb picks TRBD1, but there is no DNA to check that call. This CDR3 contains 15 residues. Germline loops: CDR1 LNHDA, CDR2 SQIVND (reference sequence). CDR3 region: CASSPSTGAGETQYF. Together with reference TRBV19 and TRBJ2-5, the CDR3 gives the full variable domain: DGGITQSPKYLFRKEGQNVTLSCEQNLNHDAMYWYRQDPGQGLRLIYYSQIVNDFQKGDIAEGYSVSREKKESFPLTVTSAQKNPTAFYLCASSPSTGAGETQYFGPGTRLLVL.

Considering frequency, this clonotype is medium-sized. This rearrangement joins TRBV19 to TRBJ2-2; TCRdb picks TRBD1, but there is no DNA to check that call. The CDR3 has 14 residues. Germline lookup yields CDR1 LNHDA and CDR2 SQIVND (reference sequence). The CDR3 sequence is CASSIRDRGGELFF.

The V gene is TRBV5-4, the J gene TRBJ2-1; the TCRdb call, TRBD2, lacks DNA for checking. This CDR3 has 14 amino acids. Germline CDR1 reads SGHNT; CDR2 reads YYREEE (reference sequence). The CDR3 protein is CASSLRTSWNEQFF. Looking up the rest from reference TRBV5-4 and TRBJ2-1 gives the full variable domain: ETGVTQSPTHLIKTRGQQVTLRCSSQSGHNTVSWYQQALGQGPQFIFQYYREEENGRGNFPPRFSGLQFPNYSSELNVNALELDDSALYLCASSLRTSWNEQFFGPGTRLTVL.

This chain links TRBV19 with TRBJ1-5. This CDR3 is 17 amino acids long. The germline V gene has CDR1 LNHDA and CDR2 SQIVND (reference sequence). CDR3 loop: CASSIVGTSGGNQPQHF.

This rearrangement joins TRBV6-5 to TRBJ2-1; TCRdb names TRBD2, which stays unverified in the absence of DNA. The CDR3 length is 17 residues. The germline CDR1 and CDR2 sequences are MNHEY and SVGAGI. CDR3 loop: CASSYNLVGGGENEQFF.

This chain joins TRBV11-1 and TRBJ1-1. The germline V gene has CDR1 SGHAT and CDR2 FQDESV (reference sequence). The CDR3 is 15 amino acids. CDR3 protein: CASSPSSGLNTEAFF.

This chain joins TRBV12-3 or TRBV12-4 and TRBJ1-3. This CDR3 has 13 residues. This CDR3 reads CASRTGAGNTIYF.

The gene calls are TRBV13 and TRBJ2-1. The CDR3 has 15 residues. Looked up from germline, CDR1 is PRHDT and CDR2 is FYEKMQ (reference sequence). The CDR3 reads CASSLGGAAYNEQFF. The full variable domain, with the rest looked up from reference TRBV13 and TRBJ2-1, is AAGVIQSPRHLIKEKRETATLKCYPIPRHDTVYWYQQGPGQDPQFLISFYEKMQSDKGSIPDRFSAQQFSDYHSELNMSSLELGDSALYFCASSLGGAAYNEQFFGPGTRLTVL.

The CDR3 sequence is CASRGRTGFYNEQFF. V gene TRBV6-5 combines with J gene TRBJ2-1; TCRdb proposes TRBD1, but this gene call is untestable without DNA. CDR1 is MNHEY and CDR2 is SVGAGI in the germline V gene. The CDR3 is 15 amino acids.

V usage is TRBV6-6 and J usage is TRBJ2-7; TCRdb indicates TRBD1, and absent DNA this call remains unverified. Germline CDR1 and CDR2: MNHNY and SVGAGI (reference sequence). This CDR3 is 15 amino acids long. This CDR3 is CASSYPGQGSYEQYF.

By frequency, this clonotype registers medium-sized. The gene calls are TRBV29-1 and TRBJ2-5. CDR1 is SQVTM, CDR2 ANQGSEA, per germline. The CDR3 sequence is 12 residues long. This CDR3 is CSVQTLGETQYF. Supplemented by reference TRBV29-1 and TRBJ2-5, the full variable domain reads SAVISQKPSRDICQRGTSLTIQCQVDSQVTMMFWYRQQPGQSLTLIATANQGSEATYESGFVIDKFPISRPNLTFSTLTVSNMSPEDSSIYLCSVQTLGETQYFGPGTRLLVL.

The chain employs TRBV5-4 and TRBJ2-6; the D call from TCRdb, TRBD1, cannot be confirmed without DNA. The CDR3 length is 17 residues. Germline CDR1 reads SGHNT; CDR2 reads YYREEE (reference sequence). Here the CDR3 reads CASSLRGYMSGANVLTF.

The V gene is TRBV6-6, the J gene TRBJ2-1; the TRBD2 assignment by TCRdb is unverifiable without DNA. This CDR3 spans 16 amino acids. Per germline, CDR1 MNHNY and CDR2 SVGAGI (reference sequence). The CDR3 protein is CASIMQWTSGSDEQFF.

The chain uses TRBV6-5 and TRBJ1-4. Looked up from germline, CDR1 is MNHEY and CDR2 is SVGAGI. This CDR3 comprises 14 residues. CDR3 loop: CASSYAGENEKLFF.